This T cell receptor (beta chain) was profiled in a study of cytomegalovirus exposure and HLA in healthy donors (dated by TCRdb to 2015 to 2018). Looking at the study overall: An earlier analysis of roughly 500 of the donors reported approximately 300 Gb of sequence data and roughly 120 million unique TCR beta sequences obtained from 180 million or so T cells. The later analysis used no new phenotypic data to find candidate immune exposures, relying instead on TCR beta sequences and their occurrence across donors. In a later genetic analysis, genome-wide SNP genotypes for about 55% of the roughly 700 donors were used, and that subset was treated as a discovery cohort. Across 398 genotyped donors of the cohort, an average of roughly 200,000 unique TCR beta nucleotide sequences per donor were sequenced, and roughly 17% of those sequences were non-productive. Class I and class II HLA loci were covered by the typing at four-digit resolution. All discovery cohort repertoires had been generated using a single sequencing platform. Donor age, sex, ethnicity and CMV serostatus were compiled alongside the repertoire data. An earlier analysis of 587 of the donors used high-throughput TCR beta sequencing to judge whether each TCR beta V gene segment behaved as functional or pseudogenic. Along with the approximately 600-subject first cohort, a separate validation cohort of 120 different subjects was used. Because of strong linkage in the cohort, roughly five DR-DQ haplotypes were treated as single units for association and clustering. An early release that covered 640 HLA-typed donors contained approximately 300 gigabases of sequencing data and approximately 85 million unique TCR sequences. The number of donors typed differed by locus, with about 629-630 for A, B, C, DRB1 and DQB1, 522 for DQA1, 600 to 610 for DPA1, and roughly 450 for DPB1. The study profiled the T cell repertoires of hundreds of subjects by immunosequencing and related them to cytomegalovirus serostatus. High-throughput TCR immunosequencing, statistical association of individual TCRs with disease status, and machine learning were combined to predict cytomegalovirus infection status. The genetic ancestry cluster associated with self-reported Caucasian donors included roughly 84% of the 398 genotyped donors. To study patterns of TCR occurrence, a later analysis re-analyzed previously published TCR beta repertoires from 500 to 850 donors and added high-resolution HLA genotyping. The study aimed to test whether signatures of past pathogen exposure could be identified by cataloging public T cell receptors.

Library generation was performed with the immunoSEQ multiplex PCR assay. The multiplex PCR relied on a mix of 60 forward primers for TCR Vbeta segments and 13 reverse primers for TCR Jbeta segments. A multiplex PCR assay on genomic DNA amplified the CDR3 region of rearranged TCR beta genes. Amplified TCR beta libraries were sequenced as 87-base-pair reads on the Illumina HiSeq System. The source study handled its data this way. A later analysis counted tens of millions of unique TCR beta chains across the 650 to 700 repertoires, and 9 million to 14 million of these chains were shared by at least two donors. Raw reads were error-corrected and collapsed into unique sequences with a nearest-neighbor algorithm that merged closely related sequences to remove PCR and sequencing errors. CDR3 sequences were aligned to IMGT reference sequences to assign V, D and J gene segments. For a sequence to be retained, a match of at least six nucleotides was required to both a V gene segment and a J gene segment. Rearrangements were classified as productive when the CDR3 lacked stop codons and remained in frame with V and J, and all other rearrangements were classified as non-productive. CDR3 was defined according to IMGT convention as the region running from the second conserved V-encoded cysteine to the conserved J-encoded phenylalanine. In an earlier analysis of around 640 of the donors, sequences lacking an unambiguous match to a single V gene segment were excluded. In an earlier analysis of around 590 of the donors, a V segment was called functional when productive rearrangements were above 56.7%, and segregating when the standard deviation between donors exceeded 5%. A statistical classification framework was built to diagnose cytomegalovirus status from the catalog of TCR beta chain sequences. A later analysis assigned V and J genes by comparing TCR nucleotide sequences with IMGT/GENE-DB human TR gene sequences. Using the TCRdist pipeline, a later analysis assigned CDR3 sequences along with most-parsimonious VDJ recombination scenarios. A later analysis defined each TCR beta chain by its CDR3 amino acid sequence plus V-gene family, and excluded reads lacking a unique V-gene family. To address suspected cross-contamination and a sequencing artifact, a later analysis removed over 500 highly shared, low-generation-probability nucleotide sequences. In a later analysis, a clonal expansion index was calculated for each public chain from normalized within-repertoire ranks of inferred template counts. Generation probabilities in a later analysis came from a VDJ recombination model fitted to out-of-frame rearrangements, and those results were checked against IGoR. In a later analysis, hypergeometric tests were used to score TCR-TCR, TCR-HLA and TCR-CMV co-occurrence, with a repertoire-size bias correction applied to TCR pairs. To estimate false discovery rates, a later analysis permuted the HLA or CMV assignments 20 times. In a later analysis, co-occurring TCRs were grouped with DBSCAN, and TCRdist sequence similarity was added when clustering was performed within HLA-allele-positive subsets. For co-occurrence clustering, repertoires with fewer than 30,000 or more than 120,000 public chains were excluded, along with 5 or 6 repertoires with anomalous nucleotide sharing. TCRdb carries this immuneACCESS record with in-frame sequences only. Its versions omit some clonotypes, under half of them owing to an unresolved V gene in the studies checked, with the rest unexplained. V and J calls and clone size are those listed in that table; D and trimming were worked out from the DNA. This sample lists about 180,000 clones; around 80% were detected once. The ten largest clones add up to more than 0.55% of the sample.

Overall study outcomes, separate from this receptor: In a later analysis, HLA-associated TCR beta chains were found to be more clonally expanded and to have lower generation probabilities than equally common non-associated chains. An association between a missense DCLRE1C variant and V-gene and J-gene trimming of TCR beta chains was found in a later genetic analysis and replicated in an independent cohort. Cytomegalovirus status was reported to be diagnosed by the classifier with high specificity and sensitivity in both the original and validation cohorts. Correlated functional status among segregating V segments might be attributable to linkage disequilibrium, but an unknown experimental factor could not be ruled out. Specific HLA alleles were associated with over 15,000 TCR beta sequences at a false discovery rate of 0.05 in a later analysis. For the cohort, immune exposure information was limited to CMV serostatus. A cluster of highly shared sequence variants was judged likely to be a technical artifact of the sequencing pipeline. Because HLA typing was missing for some donors at each locus, association tests included only the typed subset. A later analysis found that most CMV-associated TCR beta chains appeared HLA-restricted, with HLA associations seemingly driven largely by CMV exposure. In vitro tests confirmed that a few of the cytomegalovirus-associated TCR beta chains recognize cytomegalovirus antigens. A later analysis found that TCR association rates varied across HLA loci, with DRB1 alleles showing the most associated TCRs and HLA-C alleles the fewest. Presence/absence analyses assumed roughly uniform sequencing depth across donors, an assumption that may not hold. Only TCR beta chains were sequenced in this cohort, and the absence of alpha or paired-chain data limited detectable features. A further reported finding was that TCR beta sequences accurately predicted the HLA-A and HLA-B alleles for most subjects in the first cohort. A later analysis reported that several top co-occurrence clusters appeared linked to parvovirus B19, influenza, CMV and Epstein-Barr virus. A total of 150 or so TCR beta chains were listed by the study as associated with cytomegalovirus. Over 15 rarely observed V segments, including chromosome 9 orphons, were excluded from the earlier analysis of 550 to 700 of the donors because counts were too low. The authors suggested that the approach could potentially be extended to other disease states and immunological phenotypes. Compared with the 666-donor mean, donors in an Asian-associated ancestry cluster had fewer N-insertions in productive TCRs, according to a later genetic analysis. While some public TCRs were present in many individuals, most TCR sequences turned up only very rarely across donors. Assigning TCR associations to individual alleles was difficult when HLA alleles, especially DR and DQ, strongly co-occurred. Broadly in line with IMGT annotations, most TCR beta V segments showed up in productive rearrangements about 87% or about 30% of the time in an earlier analysis of 450 to 600 of the donors. Because the 87-base-pair reads could not distinguish some IMGT-functional V segments, including TRBV6-2 and TRBV6-3, those segments were excluded.

Note on this clone: Its antigen remains undetermined. No base quality information exists; no much larger clone differs at one position.

The CDR3 spans 14 residues, from the cysteine through the phenylalanine. This entry keeps only the CDR3 DNA: 42 bases, framed from base 1. The germline V gene specifies SGHNT as CDR1 and YENEEA as CDR2. The germline V and J ends show losses of 3 bases and 9 bases respectively, and no gene match explains 8 bases of the junction. The cohort comprised 710 or so healthy bone marrow donors. At the time of sampling, every cohort member was nominally healthy, though immune exposures that went unrecorded were likely present. The donor tested CMV seronegative and was one of the 352 seronegative cohort members. A peripheral blood sample was collected from each donor, and TCR beta sequencing was performed on peripheral blood mononuclear cells. Genomic DNA extraction from the blood cell samples was performed with the Qiagen DNeasy Blood Extraction Kit.

Sequencing was carried out using PBMCs. The sequence was collected from a woman aged 40 to 55 in good health and CMV-seronegative. The chain employs TRBV11-3 and TRBJ1-1, with 9 central nucleotides matching TRBD1. The CDR3 reads as follows: CASSFFRQGVQAFF. Read as DNA, the sequence is TGTGCCAGCAGCTTTTTTCGACAGGGGGTACAAGCTTTCTTT. With the rest looked up from the reference TRBV11-3 and TRBJ1-1 genes rather than sequenced, the full variable domain is EAGVVQSPRYKIIEKKQPVAFWCNPISGHNTLYWYLQNLGQGPELLIRYENEEAVDDSQLPKDRFSAERLKGVDSTLKIQPAELGDSAVYLCASSFFRQGVQAFFGQGTRLTVV.